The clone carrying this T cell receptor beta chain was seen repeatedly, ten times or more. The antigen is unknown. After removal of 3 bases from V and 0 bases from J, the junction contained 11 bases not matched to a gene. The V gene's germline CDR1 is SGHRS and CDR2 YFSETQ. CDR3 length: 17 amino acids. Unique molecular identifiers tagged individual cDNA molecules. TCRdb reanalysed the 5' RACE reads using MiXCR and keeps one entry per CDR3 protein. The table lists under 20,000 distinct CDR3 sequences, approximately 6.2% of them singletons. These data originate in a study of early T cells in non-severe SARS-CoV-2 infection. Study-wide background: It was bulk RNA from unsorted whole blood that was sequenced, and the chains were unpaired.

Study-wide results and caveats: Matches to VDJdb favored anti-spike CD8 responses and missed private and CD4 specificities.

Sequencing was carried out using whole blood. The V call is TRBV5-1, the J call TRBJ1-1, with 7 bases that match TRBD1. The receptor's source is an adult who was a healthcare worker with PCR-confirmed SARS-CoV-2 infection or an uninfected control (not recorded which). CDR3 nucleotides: TGCGCCAGCAGCTCTTTGCGGGACAGCGACATGAACACTGAAGCTTTCTTT. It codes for CASSSLRDSDMNTEAFF. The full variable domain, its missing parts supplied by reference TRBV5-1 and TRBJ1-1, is KAGVTQTPRYLIKTRGQQVTLSCSPISGHRSVSWYQQTPGQGLQFLFEYFSETQRNKGNFPGRFSGRQFSNSRSEMNVSTLELGDSALYLCASSSLRDSDMNTEAFFGQGTRLTVV.